Shown below are 20 T cell receptor beta chains from a single sample sequenced in a study of breast tumors, draining lymph nodes, adjacent tissues. The lymph nodes were axillary draining lymph nodes from breast cancer patients. TCRdb re-called the multiplex PCR reads with MiXCR, one entry per CDR3 protein. Among about 130,000 distinct CDR3 sequences, around 20% were seen once, and the ten largest hold about 2.2%. The sample consisted of axillary lymph node tissue. All receptors come from a female donor with breast cancer. Some clones in this sample may be carry-over from other donors' samples.

This clonotype was found many times. The chain carries TRBV5-1 and TRBJ2-3; either TRBD1 or TRBD2 may fit D (5 bases each). Germline assignment: CDR1 SGHRS and CDR2 YFSETQ. V was trimmed by 4 bases and J by 8 bases, leaving 17 bases between them. This CDR3 region has 14 residues. The chain's CDR3 is CASSPGTGMVTQYF. DNA of the CDR3: TGCGCCAGCAGCCCCGGGACGGGTATGGTTACGCAGTATTTT. Full variable domain (remainder filled in from reference TRBV5-1 and TRBJ2-3): KAGVTQTPRYLIKTRGQQVTLSCSPISGHRSVSWYQQTPGQGLQFLFEYFSETQRNKGNFPGRFSGRQFSNSRSEMNVSTLELGDSALYLCASSPGTGMVTQYFGPGTRLTVL.

This clonotype was seen repeatedly, ten times or more. This sequence joins TRBV5-1 and TRBJ1-6; the D is unclear. The CDR3 spans 14 residues. Trimming removed 0 bases at V and 5 bases at J, with 6 bases between. Germline V gives CDR1 SGHRS, CDR2 YFSETQ. CDR3: CASSLGPNNSPLHF. Here the CDR3 DNA reads TGCGCCAGCAGCTTGGGTCCTAATAATTCACCCCTCCACTTT.

With respect to this clonotype: One base away lies a much larger clone, so this may be a sequencing read error. The chain has TRBV19 and TRBJ2-1; the D is unclear. V gave up 5 bases and J gave up 10 bases, with 12 bases separating them. Germline V gives CDR1 LNHDA, CDR2 SQIVND (reference sequence). This CDR3 has 12 residues. Written as DNA, the CDR3 is TGTGCCAGTAGTCCTCCGGACGAGGAGCAGTTCTTC. Translation: CASSPPDEEQFF. The full variable domain, in which reference TRBV19 and TRBJ2-1 provide the parts outside the CDR3, is DGGITQSPKYLFRKEGQNVTLSCEQNLNHDAMYWYRQDPGQGLRLIYYSQIVNDFQKGDIAEGYSVSREKKESFPLTVTSAQKNPTAFYLCASSPPDEEQFFGPGTRLTVL.

This clonotype has ten or more counts. The chain employs TRBV6-6 and TRBJ2-1; unclear D gene. Germline CDR1 reads MNHNY; CDR2 reads SVGAGI (reference sequence). The CDR3 has 14 amino acids. V was trimmed by 2 bases and J by 7 bases, leaving 12 bases between them. The CDR3 loop reads CASSYVRSENEQFF. For the CDR3, the DNA is TGTGCCAGCAGTTACGTGCGGAGTGAGAATGAGCAGTTCTTC.

This clonotype was observed at least ten times. J is TRBJ2-7 and V is TRBV14; perhaps TRBD2 as D (6 bases). In germline, CDR1 is SGHDN, CDR2 FVKESK. This CDR3 is built from 17 residues. Trimming removed 0 bases from V and 1 base from J, with 16 bases in between. The CDR3 coding sequence is TGTGCCAGCAGCCAAGATGTTTGGAGGGACGGATCCTACGAGCAGTACTTC. It yields the protein CASSQDVWRDGSYEQYF.

At least ten counts were recorded for this clonotype. The CDR3 sequence is CSALQGAGEKLFF. In nucleotides, the CDR3 is TGCAGTGCTTTACAGGGGGCTGGTGAAAAACTGTTTTTT. The chain employs TRBV20-1 and TRBJ1-4; 9 nucleotides line up with TRBD1. The ends lost 5 bases at V and 7 bases at J; junction bases unmatched: 5. This CDR3 comprises 13 residues. Germline CDR1 is DFQATT and CDR2 is SNEGSKA (reference sequence).

Ten or more counts support this clonotype. CDR3 region: CASSWTGTSNYGYTF. In nucleotides, the CDR3 is TGTGCCAGCAGTTGGACGGGAACTTCGAACTATGGCTACACCTTC. V gene TRBV6-5 combines with J gene TRBJ1-2; no definite D call. The germline CDR1 and CDR2 sequences are MNHEY and SVGAGI. The CDR3 extends over 15 amino acids. V was trimmed by 4 bases and J by 2 bases, leaving 14 bases between them.

The rearrangement joins TRBV6-6 to TRBJ2-4; maybe TRBD1 (5 bases). Looked up from germline, CDR1 is MNHNY and CDR2 is SVGAGI (reference sequence). V shed 0 bases and J shed 0 bases, with 12 bases lying between them. The CDR3 covers 17 residues. CDR3 sequence reads: CASSYSMKGQAKNIQYF. CDR3 sequence (DNA): TGTGCCAGCAGTTACTCGATGAAGGGGCAAGCCAAAAACATTCAGTACTTC.

This clonotype has a count of ten or more. The J gene is TRBJ1-3, the V gene TRBV12-3 or TRBV12-4; 7 bases align to TRBD1. Germline trimming cut 5 bases from V and 2 bases from J; bases unmatched to any gene: 9. The CDR3 is made up of 16 amino acids. The CDR3 DNA is TGTGCCAGCAGTACCCGACAGGGTAGTACTGGAAACACCATATATTTT. Translating it yields CASSTRQGSTGNTIYF.

Remarks on this clonotype: A read error is possible here, since a much larger clone lies one base away. This sequence joins TRBV3-1 and TRBJ1-2; D is unclear. CDR1 is LGHDT and CDR2 is YNNKEL in the germline V gene (reference sequence). The germline V and J ends were trimmed by 6 bases and 0 bases, with 11 bases remaining between them. The CDR3 covers 14 residues. The CDR3 spells CASRSTGSNYGYTF. CDR3 nucleotide sequence: TGTGCCAGCAGAAGTACGGGTTCTAACTATGGCTACACCTTC.

As for this clonotype: A much larger clone lies one base from this, so it may be a read error. The chain has TRBV9 and TRBJ2-3, with TRBD2 matching 8 bases. Germline loops: CDR1 SGDLS, CDR2 YYNGEE. Losses at the gene ends were 4 bases for V and 2 bases for J; bases not matched to a gene: 6. The CDR3 has 15 residues. CDR3 in amino acids: CASSQGLDPTDTQYF. As DNA, the CDR3 is TGTGCCAGCAGCCAGGGACTAGACCCCACAGATACGCAGTATTTT.

This clonotype was seen ten or more times. J is TRBJ1-2 and V is TRBV19; tentatively, D is TRBD1 (6 bases). The CDR3 loop spans 15 amino acids. Trimming removed 1 base from V and 1 base from J, with 10 bases in between. Germline V gene data show CDR1 as LNHDA and CDR2 as SQIVND (reference sequence). CDR3 in DNA: TGTGCCAGTAGTATAGGCCTACAGGGTAACTATGGCTACACCTTC. Encoded protein: CASSIGLQGNYGYTF.

This clonotype showed up many times. The CDR3 DNA reads TGTGCCAGCAGCTGGGACAGTCCAAGGTCGGGCTATGGCTACACCTTC. This gives the protein CASSWDSPRSGYGYTF. The chain couples TRBV12-3 or TRBV12-4 to TRBJ1-2; 7 bases fit TRBD1. V dropped 6 bases and J dropped 4; count of bases not matched to a gene: 14. This CDR3 spans 16 amino acids.

The V gene is TRBV9, the J gene TRBJ1-5; D unclear. The V end was cut by 0 bases, the J end by 4 bases, with 11 bases between. This CDR3 is 15 amino acids long. Germline V CDR1 and CDR2: SGDLS, YYNGEE. For the CDR3, the DNA is TGTGCCAGCAGCGTAGGCACGGGCTCAAATCAGCCCCAGCATTTT. Its protein product is CASSVGTGSNQPQHF.

The chain uses TRBV28 and TRBJ2-3; 11 bases align to TRBD2. The CDR3 is 17 residues long. J lost 4 bases, V lost 4 bases, and 10 bases had no gene match. Germline-derived CDR1 and CDR2 are MDHEN and SYDVKM. In DNA, the CDR3 is TGTGCCAGCAGTTCAATACTAGCGGGGGAGGTGTCAGATACGCAGTATTTT. The encoded protein is CASSSILAGEVSDTQYF.

This chain connects TRBV7-2 to TRBJ1-3, with D unclear. This CDR3 comprises 15 residues. The V end lost 8 bases, the J end lost 0 bases, and 14 bases lay between the germline ends. CDR1 and CDR2 from the germline V gene are SGHTA and FQGNSA. CDR3 sequence: CASARTSSSGNTIYF. The CDR3 DNA reads as TGTGCCAGCGCTCGTACATCGAGCTCTGGAAACACCATATATTTT.

About this clonotype: A much larger clone differs by one base, so this may be a read error. The CDR3 sequence is CAWGTGASEQFF. CDR3 nucleotide sequence: TGTGCCTGGGGGACAGGCGCTTCAGAGCAGTTCTTC. The chain combines TRBV30 with TRBJ2-1; 8 bases are a match to TRBD1. Germline trimming cut 5 bases from V and 10 bases from J; bases unmatched to any gene: 7. CDR1 and CDR2 from the germline V gene are GTSNPN and SVGIG (reference sequence). The CDR3 covers 12 residues. Full variable domain (outside the CDR3, taken from reference TRBV30 and TRBJ2-1): SQTIHQWPATLVQPVGSPLSLECTVEGTSNPNLYWYRQAAGRGLQLLFYSVGIGQISSEVPQNLSASRPQDRQFILSSKKLLLSDSGFYLCAWGTGASEQFFGPGTRLTVL.

This clonotype occurred many times. The chain links TRBV27 to TRBJ2-7, with 7 bases fitting TRBD1. Germline CDR1 is MNHEY and CDR2 is SMNVEV (reference sequence). The CDR3 runs 13 residues. Germline trimming cut 4 bases from V and 5 bases from J; bases unmatched to any gene: 5. CDR3 amino acids: CASSWDRRNEQYF. The CDR3 nucleotides are TGTGCCAGCAGTTGGGACAGACGGAACGAGCAGTACTTC.

Of note for this clonotype: A much larger clone lies a single base off, so this may be a read error. This chain links TRBV20-1 with TRBJ2-1; 9 bases line up with TRBD2. The V gene's germline CDR1 is DFQATT and CDR2 SNEGSKA (reference sequence). The CDR3 length is 15 residues. The CDR3 DNA reads TGCAGTGCTGGCCCGAGCGGGAGGCCGTACAATGAGCAGTCCTTC. Translating gives CSAGPSGRPYNEQSF.

This clonotype was recorded many times. This sequence joins TRBV5-6 and TRBJ2-7; 7 bases agree with TRBD1. The CDR3 runs 15 residues. V gave up 5 bases and J gave up 6 bases; unmatched junction bases: 14. From germline, CDR1 is SGHDT and CDR2 YYEEEE. CDR3 DNA sequence: TGTGCCAGCAGATACCGGGGCACAGGGGTGTCCGAGCAGTACTTC. Amino acid sequence: CASRYRGTGVSEQYF.